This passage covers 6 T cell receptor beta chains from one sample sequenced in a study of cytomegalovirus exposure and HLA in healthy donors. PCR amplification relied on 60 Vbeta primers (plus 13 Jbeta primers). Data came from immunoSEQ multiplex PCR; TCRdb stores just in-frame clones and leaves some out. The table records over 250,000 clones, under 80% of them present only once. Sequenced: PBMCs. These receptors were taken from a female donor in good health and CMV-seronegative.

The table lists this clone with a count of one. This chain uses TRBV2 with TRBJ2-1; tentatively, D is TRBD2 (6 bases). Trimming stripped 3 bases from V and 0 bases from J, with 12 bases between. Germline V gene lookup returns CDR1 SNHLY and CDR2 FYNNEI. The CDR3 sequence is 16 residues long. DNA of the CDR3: TGTGCCAGCAGTGAGGAACGGGGGAGCTCCTACAATGAGCAGTTCTTC. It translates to CASSEERGSSYNEQFF.

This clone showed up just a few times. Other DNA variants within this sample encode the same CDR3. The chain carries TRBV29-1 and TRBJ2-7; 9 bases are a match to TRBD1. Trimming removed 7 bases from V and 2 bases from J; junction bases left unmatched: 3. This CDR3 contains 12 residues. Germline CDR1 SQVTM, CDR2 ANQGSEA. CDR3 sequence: CSGGQGAYEQYF. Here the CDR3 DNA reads TGCAGCGGGGGACAGGGAGCCTACGAGCAGTACTTC.

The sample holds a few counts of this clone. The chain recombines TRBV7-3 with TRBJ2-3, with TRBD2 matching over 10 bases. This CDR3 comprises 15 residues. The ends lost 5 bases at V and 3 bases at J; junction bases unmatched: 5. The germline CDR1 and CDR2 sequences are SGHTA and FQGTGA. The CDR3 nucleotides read TGTGCCAGCAGCCGTTCTAGCGGGAGAACAGATACGCAGTATTTT. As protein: CASSRSSGRTDTQYF. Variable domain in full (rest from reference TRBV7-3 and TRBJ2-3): GAGVSQTPSNKVTEKGKYVELRCDPISGHTALYWYRQSLGQGPEFLIYFQGTGAADDSGLPNDRFFAVRPEGSVSTLKIQRTERGDSAVYLCASSRSSGRTDTQYFGPGTRLTVL.

The CDR3 region is CASSLIFQGELFF. The CDR3 DNA is TGTGCCAGCAGCTTAATCTTTCAGGGGGAGCTGTTTTTT. V is TRBV7-9 and J is TRBJ2-2; no definite D call. Trimming took off 2 bases at V and 8 bases at J, with 9 bases between the two ends. The length of the CDR3 is 13 residues. The germline gives CDR1 SEHNR, CDR2 FQNEAQ (reference sequence).

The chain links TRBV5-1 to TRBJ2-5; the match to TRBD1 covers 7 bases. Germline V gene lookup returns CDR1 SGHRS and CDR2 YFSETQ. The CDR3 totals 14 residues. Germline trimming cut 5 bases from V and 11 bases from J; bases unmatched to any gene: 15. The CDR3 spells CASSPDRETLEQYF. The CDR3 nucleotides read TGCGCCAGCAGTCCAGACAGGGAAACGTTAGAGCAGTACTTC.

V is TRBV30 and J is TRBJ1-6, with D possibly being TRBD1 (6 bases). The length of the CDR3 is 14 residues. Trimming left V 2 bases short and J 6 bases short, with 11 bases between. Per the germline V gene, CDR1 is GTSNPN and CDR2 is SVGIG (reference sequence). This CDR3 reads CAWSPGQTNSPLHF. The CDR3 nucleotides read TGTGCCTGGAGTCCAGGACAGACTAATTCACCCCTCCACTTT. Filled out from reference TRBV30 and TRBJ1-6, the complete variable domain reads SQTIHQWPATLVQPVGSPLSLECTVEGTSNPNLYWYRQAAGRGLQLLFYSVGIGQISSEVPQNLSASRPQDRQFILSSKKLLLSDSGFYLCAWSPGQTNSPLHFGNGTRLTVT.